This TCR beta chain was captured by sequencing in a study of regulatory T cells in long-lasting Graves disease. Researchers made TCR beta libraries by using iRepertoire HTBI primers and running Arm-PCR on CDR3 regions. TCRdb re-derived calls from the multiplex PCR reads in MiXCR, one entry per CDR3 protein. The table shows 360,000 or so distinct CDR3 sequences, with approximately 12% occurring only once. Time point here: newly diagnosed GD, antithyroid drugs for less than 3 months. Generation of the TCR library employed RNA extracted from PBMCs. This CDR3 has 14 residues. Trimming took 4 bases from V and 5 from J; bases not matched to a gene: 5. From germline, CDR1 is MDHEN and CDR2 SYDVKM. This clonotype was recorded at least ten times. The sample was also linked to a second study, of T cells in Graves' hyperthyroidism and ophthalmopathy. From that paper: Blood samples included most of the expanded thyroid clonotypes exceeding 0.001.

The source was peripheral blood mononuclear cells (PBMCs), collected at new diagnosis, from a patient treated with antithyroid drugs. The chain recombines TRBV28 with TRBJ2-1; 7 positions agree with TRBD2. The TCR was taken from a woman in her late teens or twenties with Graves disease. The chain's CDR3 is CASSSSGTNNEQFF. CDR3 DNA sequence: TGTGCCAGCAGTTCCTCCGGGACTAACAATGAGCAGTTCTTC.